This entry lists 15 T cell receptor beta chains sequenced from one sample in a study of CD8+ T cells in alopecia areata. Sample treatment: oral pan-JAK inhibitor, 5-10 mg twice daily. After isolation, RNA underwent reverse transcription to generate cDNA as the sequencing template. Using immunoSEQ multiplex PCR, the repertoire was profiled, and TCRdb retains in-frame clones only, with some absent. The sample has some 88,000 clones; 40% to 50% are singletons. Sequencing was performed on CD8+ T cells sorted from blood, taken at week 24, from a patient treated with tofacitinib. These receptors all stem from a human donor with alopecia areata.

The chain's CDR3 is CASSEWLETKNIQYF. The CDR3 coding sequence is TGTGCCAGCAGTGAGTGGTTGGAGACCAAAAACATTCAGTACTTC. V and J are TRBV6-1 and TRBJ2-4; unclear D gene. Germline V gene sequence: CDR1 MNHNS, CDR2 SASEGT. Trimming removed 3 bases at V and 2 bases at J, with 11 bases between. This CDR3 is 15 amino acids long.

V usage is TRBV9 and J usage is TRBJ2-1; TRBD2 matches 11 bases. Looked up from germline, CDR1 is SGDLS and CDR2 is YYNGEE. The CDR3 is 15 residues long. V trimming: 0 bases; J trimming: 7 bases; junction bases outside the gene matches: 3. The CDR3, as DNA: TGTGCCAGCAGCGTAGGTAGCGGGAGGGCGAATGAGCAGTTCTTC. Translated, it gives CASSVGSGRANEQFF.

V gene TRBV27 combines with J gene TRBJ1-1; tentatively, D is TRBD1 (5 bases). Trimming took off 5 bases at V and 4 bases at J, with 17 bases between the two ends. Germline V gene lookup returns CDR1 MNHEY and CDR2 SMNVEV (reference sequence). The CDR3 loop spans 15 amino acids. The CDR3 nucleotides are TGTGCCAGCAGTGCCCAAACCGGGACCTCCACTGAAGCTTTCTTT. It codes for CASSAQTGTSTEAFF.

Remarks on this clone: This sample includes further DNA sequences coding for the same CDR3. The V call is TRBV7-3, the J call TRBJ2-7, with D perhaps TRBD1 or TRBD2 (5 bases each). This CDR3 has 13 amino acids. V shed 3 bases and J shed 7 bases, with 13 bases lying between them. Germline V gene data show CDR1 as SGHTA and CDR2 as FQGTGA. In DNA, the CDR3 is TGTGCCAGCAGCTTGTCCGGGACGGGGGAGCAGTACTTC. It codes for CASSLSGTGEQYF.

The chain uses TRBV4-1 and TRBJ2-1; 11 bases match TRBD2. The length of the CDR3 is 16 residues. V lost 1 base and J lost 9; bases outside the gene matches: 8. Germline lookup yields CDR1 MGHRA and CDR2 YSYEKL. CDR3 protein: CASSQVLAGEIGEQFF. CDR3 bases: TGCGCCAGCAGCCAAGTACTAGCGGGAGAAATTGGTGAGCAGTTCTTC.

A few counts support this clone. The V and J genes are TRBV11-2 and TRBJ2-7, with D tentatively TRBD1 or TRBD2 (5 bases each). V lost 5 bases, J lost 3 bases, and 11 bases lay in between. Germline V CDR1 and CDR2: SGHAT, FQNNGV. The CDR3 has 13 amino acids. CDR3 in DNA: TGTGCCAGCAGCCACGGGACGGACTACGAGCAGTACTTC. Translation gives CASSHGTDYEQYF.

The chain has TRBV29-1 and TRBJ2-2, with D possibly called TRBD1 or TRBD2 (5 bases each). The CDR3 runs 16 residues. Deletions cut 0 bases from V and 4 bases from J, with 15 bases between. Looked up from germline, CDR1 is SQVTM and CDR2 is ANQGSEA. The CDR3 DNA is TGCAGCGTTGAAGAAGTTGGCTTTGGGGGCACCGGGGAGCTGTTTTTT. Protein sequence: CSVEEVGFGGTGELFF.

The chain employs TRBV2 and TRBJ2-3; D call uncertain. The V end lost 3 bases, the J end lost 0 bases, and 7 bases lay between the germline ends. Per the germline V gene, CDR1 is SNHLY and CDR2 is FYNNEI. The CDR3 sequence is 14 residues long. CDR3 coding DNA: TGTGCCAGCAGTGACTTCACTAGCACAGATACGCAGTATTTT. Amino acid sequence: CASSDFTSTDTQYF.

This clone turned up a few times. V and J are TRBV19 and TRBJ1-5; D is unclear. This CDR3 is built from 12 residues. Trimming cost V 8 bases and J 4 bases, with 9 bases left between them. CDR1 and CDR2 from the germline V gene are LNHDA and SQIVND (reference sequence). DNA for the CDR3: TGTGCCAGTGCCCTAGAGAATCAGCCCCAGCATTTT. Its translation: CASALENQPQHF.

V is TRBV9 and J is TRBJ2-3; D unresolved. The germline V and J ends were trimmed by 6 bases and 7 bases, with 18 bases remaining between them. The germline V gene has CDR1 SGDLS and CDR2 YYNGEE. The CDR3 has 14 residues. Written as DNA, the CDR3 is TGTGCCAGCACGAACAGACCATCCCGATATACGCAGTATTTT. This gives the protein CASTNRPSRYTQYF.

In DNA, the CDR3 is TGTGCCAGTAGTATACCCCAGGGGGGCACTGAAGCTTTCTTT. Amino acids: CASSIPQGGTEAFF. V gene TRBV19 combines with J gene TRBJ1-1; 7 bases are a match to TRBD1. Germline CDR1 and CDR2: LNHDA and SQIVND (reference sequence). The CDR3 covers 14 residues. Trimming cost V 2 bases and J 4 bases; bases outside gene matches: 4.

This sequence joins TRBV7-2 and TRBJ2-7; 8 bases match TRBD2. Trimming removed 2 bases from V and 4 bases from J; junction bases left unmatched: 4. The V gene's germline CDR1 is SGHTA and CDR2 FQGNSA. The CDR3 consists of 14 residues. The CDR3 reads CASSLRTSFYEQYF. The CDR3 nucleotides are TGTGCCAGCAGCTTACGGACTAGCTTTTACGAGCAGTACTTC.

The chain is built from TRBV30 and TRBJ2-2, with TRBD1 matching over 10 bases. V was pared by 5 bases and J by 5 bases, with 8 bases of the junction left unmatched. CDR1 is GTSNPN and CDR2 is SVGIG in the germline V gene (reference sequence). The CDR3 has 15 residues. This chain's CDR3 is CAWERGQGMTGELFF. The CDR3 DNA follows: TGTGCCTGGGAGCGGGGACAGGGGATGACCGGGGAGCTGTTTTTT.

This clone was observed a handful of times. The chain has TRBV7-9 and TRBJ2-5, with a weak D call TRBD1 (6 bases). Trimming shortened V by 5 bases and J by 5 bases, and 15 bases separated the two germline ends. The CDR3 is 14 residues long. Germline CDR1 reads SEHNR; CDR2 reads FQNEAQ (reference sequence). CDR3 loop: CASSGLGAFETQYF. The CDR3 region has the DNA TGTGCCAGCAGCGGCCTGGGGGCCTTTGAGACCCAGTACTTC.

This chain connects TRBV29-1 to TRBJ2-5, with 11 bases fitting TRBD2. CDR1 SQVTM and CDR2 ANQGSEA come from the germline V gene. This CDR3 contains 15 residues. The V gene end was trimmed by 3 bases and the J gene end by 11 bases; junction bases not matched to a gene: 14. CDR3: CSVEEGLAATGEQYF. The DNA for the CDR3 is TGCAGCGTTGAGGAGGGACTAGCGGCGACGGGAGAGCAGTACTTC.